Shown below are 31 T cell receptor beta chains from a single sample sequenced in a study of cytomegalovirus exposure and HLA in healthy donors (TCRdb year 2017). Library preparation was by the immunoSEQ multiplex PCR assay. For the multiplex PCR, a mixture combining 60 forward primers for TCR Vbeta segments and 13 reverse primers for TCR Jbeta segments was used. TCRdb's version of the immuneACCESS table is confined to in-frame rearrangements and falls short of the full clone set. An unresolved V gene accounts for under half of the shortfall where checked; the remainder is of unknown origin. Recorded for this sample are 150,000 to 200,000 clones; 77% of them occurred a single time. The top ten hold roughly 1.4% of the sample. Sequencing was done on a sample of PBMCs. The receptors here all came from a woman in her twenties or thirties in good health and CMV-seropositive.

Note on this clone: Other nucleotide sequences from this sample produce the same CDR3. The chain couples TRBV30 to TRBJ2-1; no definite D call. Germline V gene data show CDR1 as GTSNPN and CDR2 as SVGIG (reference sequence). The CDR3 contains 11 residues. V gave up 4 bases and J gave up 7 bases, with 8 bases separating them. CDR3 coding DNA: TGTGCCTGGACTCTGGCAAATGAGCAGTTCTTC. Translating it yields CAWTLANEQFF.

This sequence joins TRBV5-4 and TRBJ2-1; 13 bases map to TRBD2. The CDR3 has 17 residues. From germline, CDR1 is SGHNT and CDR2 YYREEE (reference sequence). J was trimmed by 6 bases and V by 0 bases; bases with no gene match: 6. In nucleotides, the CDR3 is TGTGCCAGCAGCTTGGCCAAGGGACTAGCGGGGTCCAATGAGCAGTTCTTC. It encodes CASSLAKGLAGSNEQFF.

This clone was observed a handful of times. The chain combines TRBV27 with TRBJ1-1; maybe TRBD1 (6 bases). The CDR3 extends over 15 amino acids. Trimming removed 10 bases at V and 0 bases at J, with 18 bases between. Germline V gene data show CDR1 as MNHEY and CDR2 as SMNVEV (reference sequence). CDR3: CATHPHRVLNTEAFF. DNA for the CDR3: TGTGCCACCCACCCCCACAGGGTTCTGAACACTGAAGCTTTCTTT.

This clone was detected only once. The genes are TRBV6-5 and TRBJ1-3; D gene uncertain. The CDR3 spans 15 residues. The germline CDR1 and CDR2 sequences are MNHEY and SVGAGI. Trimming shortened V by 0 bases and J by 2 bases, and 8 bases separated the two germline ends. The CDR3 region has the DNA TGTGCCAGCAGTTACTCGACCGGGGCTGGAAACACCATATATTTT. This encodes CASSYSTGAGNTIYF.

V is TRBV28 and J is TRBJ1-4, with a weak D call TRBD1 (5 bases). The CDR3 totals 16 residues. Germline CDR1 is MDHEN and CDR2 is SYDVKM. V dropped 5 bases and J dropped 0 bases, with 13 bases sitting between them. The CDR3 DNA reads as TGTGCCAGCAGTCCACCCACAGGCGCAACTAATGAAAAACTGTTTTTT. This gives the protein CASSPPTGATNEKLFF.

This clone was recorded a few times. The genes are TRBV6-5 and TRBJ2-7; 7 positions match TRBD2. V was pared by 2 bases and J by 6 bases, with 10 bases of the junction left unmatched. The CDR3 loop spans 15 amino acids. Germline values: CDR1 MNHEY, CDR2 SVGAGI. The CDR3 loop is CASSYLAAGSPEQYF. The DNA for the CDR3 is TGTGCCAGCAGTTACCTAGCGGCGGGGTCCCCCGAGCAGTACTTC.

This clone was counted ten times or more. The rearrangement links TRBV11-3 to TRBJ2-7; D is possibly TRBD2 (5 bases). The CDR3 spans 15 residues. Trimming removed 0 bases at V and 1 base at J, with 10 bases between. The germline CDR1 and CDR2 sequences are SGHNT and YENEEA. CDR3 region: CASSLDSDSSYEQYF. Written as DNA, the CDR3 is TGTGCCAGCAGCTTAGATTCGGACTCGTCCTACGAGCAGTACTTC.

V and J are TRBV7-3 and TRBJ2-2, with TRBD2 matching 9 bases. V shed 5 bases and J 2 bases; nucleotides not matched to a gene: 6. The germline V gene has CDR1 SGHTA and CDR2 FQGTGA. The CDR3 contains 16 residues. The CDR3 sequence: CASSPQAGGNTGELFF. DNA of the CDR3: TGTGCCAGCAGCCCCCAAGCGGGAGGAAACACCGGGGAGCTGTTTTTT.

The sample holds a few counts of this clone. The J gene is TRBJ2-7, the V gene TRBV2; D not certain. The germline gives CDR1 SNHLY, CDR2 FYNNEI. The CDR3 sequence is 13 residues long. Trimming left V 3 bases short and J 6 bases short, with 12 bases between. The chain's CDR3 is CASSEYPAPEQYF. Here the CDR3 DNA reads TGTGCCAGCAGTGAGTACCCTGCGCCCGAGCAGTACTTC.

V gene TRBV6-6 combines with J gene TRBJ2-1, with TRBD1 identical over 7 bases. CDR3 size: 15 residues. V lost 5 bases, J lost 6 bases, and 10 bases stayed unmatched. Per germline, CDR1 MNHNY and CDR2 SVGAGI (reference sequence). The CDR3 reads CASSPTGVVGNEQFF. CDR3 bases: TGTGCCAGCAGTCCTACAGGGGTTGTCGGCAATGAGCAGTTCTTC.

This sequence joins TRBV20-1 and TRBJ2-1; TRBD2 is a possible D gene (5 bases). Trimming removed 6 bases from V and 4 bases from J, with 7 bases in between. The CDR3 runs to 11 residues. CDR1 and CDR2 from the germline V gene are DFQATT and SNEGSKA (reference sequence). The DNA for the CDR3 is TGCAGTGCCGGCGGGTACAATGAGCAGTTCTTC. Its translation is CSAGGYNEQFF.

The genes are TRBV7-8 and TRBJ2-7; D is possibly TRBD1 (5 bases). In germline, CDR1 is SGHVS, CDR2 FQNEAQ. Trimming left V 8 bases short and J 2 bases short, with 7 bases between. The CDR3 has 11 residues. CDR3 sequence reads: CASAGTYEQYF. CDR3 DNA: TGTGCCAGCGCAGGGACCTACGAGCAGTACTTC. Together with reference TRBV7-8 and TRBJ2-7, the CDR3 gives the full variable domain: GAGVSQSPRYKVAKRGQDVALRCDPISGHVSLFWYQQALGQGPEFLTYFQNEAQLDKSGLPSDRFFAERPEGSVSTLKIQRTQQEDSAVYLCASAGTYEQYFGPGTRLTVT.

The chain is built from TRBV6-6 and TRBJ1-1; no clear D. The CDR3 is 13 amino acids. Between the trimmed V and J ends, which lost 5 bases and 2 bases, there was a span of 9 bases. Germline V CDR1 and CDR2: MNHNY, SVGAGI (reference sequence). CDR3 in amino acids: CASSPGRNTEAFF. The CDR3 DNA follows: TGTGCCAGCAGTCCCGGGAGAAACACTGAAGCTTTCTTT.

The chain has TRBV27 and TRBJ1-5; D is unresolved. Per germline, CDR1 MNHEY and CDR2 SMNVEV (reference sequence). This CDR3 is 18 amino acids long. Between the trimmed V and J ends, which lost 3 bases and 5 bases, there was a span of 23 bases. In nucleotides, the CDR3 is TGTGCCAGCAGTTTCGGAGTCATACGTCCGGGTGGCCATCAGCCCCAGCATTTT. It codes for CASSFGVIRPGGHQPQHF.

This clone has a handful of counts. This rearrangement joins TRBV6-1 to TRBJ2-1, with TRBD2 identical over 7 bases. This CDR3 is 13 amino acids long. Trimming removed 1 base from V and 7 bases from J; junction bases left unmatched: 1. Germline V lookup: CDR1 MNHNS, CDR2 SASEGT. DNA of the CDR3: TGTGCCAGCAGTGAAGGGGGGGGGAATGAGCAGTTCTTC. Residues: CASSEGGGNEQFF.

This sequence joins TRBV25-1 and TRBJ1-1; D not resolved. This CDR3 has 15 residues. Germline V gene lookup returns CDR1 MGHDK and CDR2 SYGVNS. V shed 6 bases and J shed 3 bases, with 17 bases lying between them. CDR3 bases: TGTGCCAGCAGACCAGCAGGTACCTTCTACACTGAAGCTTTCTTT. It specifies CASRPAGTFYTEAFF.

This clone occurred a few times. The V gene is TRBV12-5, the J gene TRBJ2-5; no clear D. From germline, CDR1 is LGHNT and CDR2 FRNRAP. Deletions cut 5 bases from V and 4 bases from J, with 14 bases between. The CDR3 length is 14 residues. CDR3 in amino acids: CASGPSTARETQYF. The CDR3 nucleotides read TGTGCTAGTGGTCCGAGCACAGCAAGAGAGACCCAGTACTTC.

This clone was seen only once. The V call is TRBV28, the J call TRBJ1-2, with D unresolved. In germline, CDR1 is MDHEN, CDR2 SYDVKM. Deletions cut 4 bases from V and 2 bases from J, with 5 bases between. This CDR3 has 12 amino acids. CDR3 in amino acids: CASSSLNYGYTF. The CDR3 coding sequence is TGTGCCAGCAGTTCCCTAAACTATGGCTACACCTTC.

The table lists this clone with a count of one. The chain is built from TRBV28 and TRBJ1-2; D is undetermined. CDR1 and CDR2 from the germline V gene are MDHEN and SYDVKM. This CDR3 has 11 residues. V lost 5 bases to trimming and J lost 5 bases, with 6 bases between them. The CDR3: CASSPLYGYTF. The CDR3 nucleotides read TGTGCCAGCAGTCCCCTTTATGGCTACACCTTC.

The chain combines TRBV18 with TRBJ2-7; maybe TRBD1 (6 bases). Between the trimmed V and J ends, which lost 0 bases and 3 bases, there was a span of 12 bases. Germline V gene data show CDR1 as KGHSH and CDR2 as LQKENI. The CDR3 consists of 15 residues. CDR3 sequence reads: CASSPPGRGDYEQYF. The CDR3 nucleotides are TGTGCCAGCTCACCACCGGGCAGGGGTGACTACGAGCAGTACTTC.

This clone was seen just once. The CDR3: CASSPRDRDSGELFF. The CDR3 region has the DNA TGTGCCAGCAGTCCCCGGGACAGGGATTCCGGGGAGCTGTTTTTT. This sequence joins TRBV5-4 and TRBJ2-2, with 9 bases that match TRBD1. Germline CDR1 is SGHNT and CDR2 is YYREEE (reference sequence). The J segment lost 6 bases and the V segment lost 5 bases, leaving 8 bases of the junction unmatched. CDR3 size: 15 residues.

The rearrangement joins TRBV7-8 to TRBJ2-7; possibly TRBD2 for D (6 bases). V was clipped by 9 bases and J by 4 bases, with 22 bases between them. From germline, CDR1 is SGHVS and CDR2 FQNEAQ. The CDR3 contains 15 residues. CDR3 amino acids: CASCGGAAGGYEQYF. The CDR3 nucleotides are TGTGCCAGTTGCGGCGGGGCGGCCGGGGGATACGAGCAGTACTTC.

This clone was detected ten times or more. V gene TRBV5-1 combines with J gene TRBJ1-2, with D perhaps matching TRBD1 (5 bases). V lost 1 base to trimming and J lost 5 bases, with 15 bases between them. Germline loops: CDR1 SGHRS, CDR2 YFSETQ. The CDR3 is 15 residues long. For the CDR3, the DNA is TGCGCCAGCAGCTTGACGGGACTGGTTGGGTATGGCTACACCTTC. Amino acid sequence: CASSLTGLVGYGYTF.

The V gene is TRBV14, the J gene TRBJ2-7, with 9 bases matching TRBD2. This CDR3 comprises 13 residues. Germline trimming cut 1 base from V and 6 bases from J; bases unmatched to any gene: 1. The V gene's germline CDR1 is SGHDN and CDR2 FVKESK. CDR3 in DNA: TGTGCCAGCAGCCAAGGCGGGAGGGTCGAGCAGTACTTC. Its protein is CASSQGGRVEQYF.

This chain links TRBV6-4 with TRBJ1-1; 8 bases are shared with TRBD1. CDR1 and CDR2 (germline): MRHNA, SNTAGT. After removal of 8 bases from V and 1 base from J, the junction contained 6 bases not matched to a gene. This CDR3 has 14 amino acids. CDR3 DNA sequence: TGTGCCAGCTCCCGGCAGGGGGCGAACACTGAAGCTTTCTTT. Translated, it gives CASSRQGANTEAFF.

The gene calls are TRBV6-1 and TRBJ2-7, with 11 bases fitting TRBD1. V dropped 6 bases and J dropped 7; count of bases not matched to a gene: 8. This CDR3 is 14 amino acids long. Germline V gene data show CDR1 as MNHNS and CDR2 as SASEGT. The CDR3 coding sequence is TGTGCCAGCAGCACGGACAGGGGGCCAAAAGAGCAGTACTTC. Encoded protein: CASSTDRGPKEQYF.

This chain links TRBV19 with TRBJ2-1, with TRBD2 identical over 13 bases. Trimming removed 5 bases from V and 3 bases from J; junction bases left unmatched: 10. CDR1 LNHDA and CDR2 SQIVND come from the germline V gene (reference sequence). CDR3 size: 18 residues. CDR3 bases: TGTGCCAGTAGTGCCCGACTAGCGGGAGGTTCCAACTACAATGAGCAGTTCTTC. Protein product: CASSARLAGGSNYNEQFF.

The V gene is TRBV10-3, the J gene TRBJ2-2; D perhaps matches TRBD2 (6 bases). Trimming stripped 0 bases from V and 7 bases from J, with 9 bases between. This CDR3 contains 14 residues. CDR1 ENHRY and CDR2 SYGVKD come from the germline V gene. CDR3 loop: CAISESKEGGELFF. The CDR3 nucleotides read TGTGCCATCAGTGAGTCCAAGGAGGGCGGGGAGCTGTTTTTT.

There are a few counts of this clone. The CDR3 is CASSPMGGYEQYF. In DNA form, the CDR3 reads TGTGCCAGCAGCCCCATGGGAGGCTACGAGCAGTACTTC. V gene TRBV7-2 combines with J gene TRBJ2-7; maybe TRBD2 (6 bases). The CDR3 is 13 residues long. Trimming took 5 bases from V and 3 from J, leaving 11 bases between them. Germline V lookup: CDR1 SGHTA, CDR2 FQGNSA. Variable domain in full (rest from reference TRBV7-2 and TRBJ2-7): GAGVSQSPSNKVTEKGKDVELRCDPISGHTALYWYRQSLGQGLEFLIYFQGNSAPDKSGLPSDRFSAERTGGSVSTLTIQRTQQEDSAVYLCASSPMGGYEQYFGPGTRLTVT.

For the CDR3, the DNA is TGTGCCAGCAGCTTATCGGCGGGAACGAACACCGGGGAGCTGTTTTTT. Its protein product is CASSLSAGTNTGELFF. V usage is TRBV7-9 and J usage is TRBJ2-2; possibly TRBD2 for D (6 bases). Germline-derived CDR1 and CDR2 are SEHNR and FQNEAQ (reference sequence). V was trimmed by 2 bases and J by 0 bases, leaving 10 bases between them. The length of the CDR3 is 16 residues.

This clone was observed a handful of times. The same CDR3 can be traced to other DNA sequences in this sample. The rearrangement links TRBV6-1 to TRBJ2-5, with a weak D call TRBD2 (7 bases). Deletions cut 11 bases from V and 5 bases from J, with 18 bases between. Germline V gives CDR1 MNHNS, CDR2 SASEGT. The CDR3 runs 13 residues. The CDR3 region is CASEGGGLETQYF. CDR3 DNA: TGTGCCTCAGAGGGGGGGGGCTTGGAGACCCAGTACTTC.